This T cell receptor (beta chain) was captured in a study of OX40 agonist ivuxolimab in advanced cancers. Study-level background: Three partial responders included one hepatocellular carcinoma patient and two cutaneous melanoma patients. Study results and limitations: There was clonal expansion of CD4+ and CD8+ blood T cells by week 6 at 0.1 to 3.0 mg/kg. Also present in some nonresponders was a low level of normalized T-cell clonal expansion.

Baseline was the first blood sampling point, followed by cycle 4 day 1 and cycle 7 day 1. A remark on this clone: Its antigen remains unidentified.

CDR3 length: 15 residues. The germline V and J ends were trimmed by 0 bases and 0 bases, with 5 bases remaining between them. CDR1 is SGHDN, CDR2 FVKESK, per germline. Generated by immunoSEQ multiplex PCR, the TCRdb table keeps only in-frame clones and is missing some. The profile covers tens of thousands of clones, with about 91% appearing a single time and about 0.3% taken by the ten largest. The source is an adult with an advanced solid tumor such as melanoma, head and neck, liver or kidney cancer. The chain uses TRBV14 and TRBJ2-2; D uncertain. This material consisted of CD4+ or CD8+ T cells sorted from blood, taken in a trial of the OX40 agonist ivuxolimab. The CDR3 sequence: CASSQDLPNTGELFF. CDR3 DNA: TGTGCCAGCAGCCAAGATCTACCGAACACCGGGGAGCTGTTTTTT.